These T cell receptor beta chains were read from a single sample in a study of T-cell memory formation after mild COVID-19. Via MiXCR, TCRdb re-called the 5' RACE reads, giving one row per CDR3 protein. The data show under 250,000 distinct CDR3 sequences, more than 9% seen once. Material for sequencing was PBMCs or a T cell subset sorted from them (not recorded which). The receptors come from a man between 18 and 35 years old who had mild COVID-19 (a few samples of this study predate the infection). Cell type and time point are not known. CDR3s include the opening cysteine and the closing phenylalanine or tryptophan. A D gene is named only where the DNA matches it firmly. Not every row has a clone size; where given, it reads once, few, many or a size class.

CAVDRAGFQAFF	TGTGCCGTCGACAGGGCGGGTTTCCAAGCTTTCTTT	many	TRBJ1-1	TRBD1	TRBV28
CASSPAGENTEAFF	TGTGCCAGCAGTCCCGCAGGGGAGAACACTGAAGCTTTCTTT	few	TRBJ1-1	-	TRBV25-1
CASSYDTIRGNGYTF	TGTGCCAGCAGTTACGATACGATTAGGGGGAATGGCTACACCTTC	-	TRBJ1-2	-	TRBV6-5
CASSLDWGNTGELFF	TGTGCCAGCAGCTTAGATTGGGGGAACACCGGGGAGCTGTTTTTT	few	TRBJ2-2	-	TRBV7-2
CASRLALYTDTQYF	TGTGCCAGCAGACTGGCACTGTACACAGATACGCAGTATTTT	-	TRBJ2-3	-	TRBV7-2
CASSVGGPGELFF	TGTGCCAGCAGCGTGGGGGGACCCGGGGAGCTGTTTTTT	few	TRBJ2-2	-	TRBV9
CASSLPGTGYGYTF	TGTGCCAGCAGCTTACCCGGGACAGGCTATGGCTACACCTTC	many	TRBJ1-2	TRBD1	TRBV7-2
CSAGQGHNSPLHF	TGCAGTGCTGGACAGGGGCACAATTCACCCCTCCACTTT	few	TRBJ1-6	TRBD1	TRBV20-1
CASTDGGYGYTF	TGTGCCAGCACGGACGGGGGCTATGGCTACACCTTC	few	TRBJ1-2	-	TRBV7-9
CASSYSVVAKNIQYF	TGTGCCAGCAGTTACTCAGTTGTAGCCAAAAACATTCAGTACTTC	few	TRBJ2-4	-	TRBV6-5
CATSREGRITGELFF	TGTGCCACCAGCAGAGAGGGACGGATCACCGGGGAGCTGTTTTTT	-	TRBJ2-2	-	TRBV15
CASSLGRRLYF	TGTGCCAGCAGCTTAGGTAGAAGGTTGTATTTT	many	TRBJ2-3	-	TRBV11-2
CASKPPTPQGGEQFF	TGTGCCAGCAAACCCCCGACTCCCCAGGGAGGAGAGCAGTTCTTC	-	TRBJ2-1	-	TRBV27
CASSSVQGTAQGGQFF	TGCGCCAGCAGCTCTGTACAGGGAACCGCGCAGGGGGGGCAGTTCTTC	-	TRBJ2-1	-	TRBV5-1
CSVGTGGNQPQHF	TGCAGCGTTGGGACAGGGGGCAATCAGCCCCAGCATTTT	few	TRBJ1-5	TRBD1	TRBV29-1
CASSQDLSQGYNSPLHF	TGCGCCAGCAGCCAAGATCTGAGCCAGGGGTATAATTCACCCCTCCACTTT	-	TRBJ1-6	-	TRBV4-3
CASNKGENTEAFF	TGCGCCAGCAACAAGGGAGAGAACACTGAAGCTTTCTTT	few	TRBJ1-1	-	TRBV5-1
CASSLEGQGASSPLHF	TGTGCCAGCAGCCTAGAGGGGCAGGGGGCTTCTTCACCCCTCCACTTT	-	TRBJ1-6	TRBD1	TRBV9
CASMLPSYNEQFF	TGTGCCAGCATGCTACCCTCTTACAATGAGCAGTTCTTC	once	TRBJ2-1	-	TRBV6-6
CASSSWDGNGANVLTF	TGTGCCAGCAGCTCCTGGGACGGGAATGGGGCCAACGTCCTGACTTTC	few	TRBJ2-6	-	TRBV7-3
CASGGLQETQYF	TGTGCCAGCGGGGGCTTGCAAGAGACCCAGTACTTC	many	TRBJ2-5	-	TRBV28
CASSPAPGQGIYGYTF	TGTGCCAGCTCACCGGCACCGGGACAGGGGATCTATGGCTACACCTTC	few	TRBJ1-2	TRBD1	TRBV18
CASSFRYPDSNQPQHF	TGTGCCAGCAGTTTTCGGTATCCGGATAGCAATCAGCCCCAGCATTTT	few	TRBJ1-5	-	TRBV12-3/TRBV12-4
CASSQRGTAETQYF	TGTGCCAGCAGCCAACGTGGGACGGCGGAGACCCAGTACTTC	-	TRBJ2-5	-	TRBV3-1
CASSLGAGSSYEQYF	TGCGCCAGCAGCTTGGGGGCAGGGAGCTCCTACGAGCAGTACTTC	few	TRBJ2-7	-	TRBV5-1
CSANPSNQPQHF	TGCAGTGCTAATCCTAGCAATCAGCCCCAGCATTTT	few	TRBJ1-5	-	TRBV20-1
CATSTGATGTQYF	TGTGCCACGTCGACAGGGGCGACCGGGACCCAGTACTTC	-	TRBJ2-5	TRBD1	TRBV15
CASRASSGANVLTF	TGCGCCAGCAGAGCAAGCTCTGGGGCCAACGTCCTGACTTTC	few	TRBJ2-6	-	TRBV5-1
CASSVGRDTQYF	TGTGCCAGCAGCGTAGGAAGGGATACGCAGTATTTT	many	TRBJ2-3	-	TRBV9
CASSLAVSAGEGETQYF	TGCGCCAGCAGCTTGGCCGTGTCCGCGGGGGAAGGGGAGACCCAGTACTTC	few	TRBJ2-5	TRBD2	TRBV5-1
CATSNSRGDQPQHF	TGTGCCACCAGCAATTCTCGGGGAGATCAGCCCCAGCATTTT	few	TRBJ1-5	-	TRBV15
CASCQVGYSYEQYF	TGTGCCAGCTGTCAGGTGGGCTACTCCTACGAGCAGTACTTC	-	TRBJ2-7	-	TRBV6-2/TRBV6-3
CASSQEIVGGETQYF	TGTGCCAGCAGCCAAGAGATAGTGGGGGGGGAGACCCAGTACTTC	few	TRBJ2-5	TRBD2	TRBV3-1
CASSYSVGPYEQYF	TGTGCCAGCAGTTACTCGGTCGGCCCCTACGAGCAGTACTTC	few	TRBJ2-7	-	TRBV6-5
CASSKQASIAEAFF	TGTGCCAGCAGCAAACAGGCTTCGATAGCTGAAGCTTTCTTT	few	TRBJ1-1	-	TRBV21-1
CASSQSYRTDTQYF	TGTGCCAGCAGCCAAAGTTACCGCACAGATACGCAGTATTTT	-	TRBJ2-3	-	TRBV3-1
CASSLRRRGLTLTSRTDTQYF	TGTGCCAGCAGTTTAAGAAGGAGGGGGCTTACCCTCACCTCGCGCACAGATACGCAGTATTTT	-	TRBJ2-3	-	TRBV12-3/TRBV12-4
CASSRTGSDTQYF	TGTGCCAGCAGCCGGACAGGGTCAGATACGCAGTATTTT	-	TRBJ2-3	TRBD1	TRBV7-9
CASSVTVNTEAFF	TGTGCCAGCAGTGTCACGGTGAACACTGAAGCTTTCTTT	few	TRBJ1-1	-	TRBV6-4
CASSYSGRGAGDTQYF	TGTGCCAGCAGTTACTCAGGGCGGGGGGCCGGAGATACGCAGTATTTT	few	TRBJ2-3	TRBD2	TRBV6-5
CASSQGTGAAFF	TGCGCCAGCAGCCAAGGGACAGGGGCAGCTTTCTTT	few	TRBJ1-1	TRBD1	TRBV4-3
CASSRGGGTREKLFF	TGCGCCAGCAGCCGAGGGGGAGGGACGCGTGAAAAACTGTTTTTT	-	TRBJ1-4	-	TRBV4-3
CSARRDFYGYTF	TGCAGTGCTAGAAGGGACTTCTATGGCTACACCTTC	few	TRBJ1-2	-	TRBV20-1
CASSLASKTDTQYF	TGCGCCAGCAGCTTGGCTTCGAAGACAGATACGCAGTATTTT	many	TRBJ2-3	-	TRBV5-1